This TCR beta chain came from a study of cytomegalovirus exposure and HLA in healthy donors. The wider study: Earlier, about 180 million T cells were analyzed, and about 100 million unique TCR beta sequences were found among them.

Findings of the study overall: The productive fraction for most TCR beta V segments was about 87% or about 30% in an earlier analysis. Sequencing depth roughly uniform across donors was assumed in presence/absence analyses. Follow-up analysis later connected one missense variant in DCLRE1C with trimming of TCR beta V- and J-genes.

This clone was seen once. Its antigen remains unidentified. The V segment lost 4 bases and the J segment 6 bases; nucleotides outside the gene matches: 12. Looked up from germline, CDR1 is SGHRS and CDR2 is YFSETQ. This CDR3 has 15 amino acids. 13 Jbeta primers and 60 Vbeta primers were used for the PCR. Profiled with immunoSEQ multiplex PCR; TCRdb holds only in-frame clones, not every one. The sample shows around 100,000 clones, around 66% of them seen only once. This clonotype was obtained from a man aged 25 to 45 in good health and CMV-seronegative. Sequencing was carried out using PBMCs. The rearrangement uses TRBV5-1 and TRBJ1-1; 7 positions match TRBD1. CDR3 in DNA: TGCGCCAGCAGCATACGACAGGGTCTACACGCTGAAGCTTTCTTT. Its protein product is CASSIRQGLHAEAFF. The variable domain in full, with the rest retrieved from reference TRBV5-1 and TRBJ1-1, is KAGVTQTPRYLIKTRGQQVTLSCSPISGHRSVSWYQQTPGQGLQFLFEYFSETQRNKGNFPGRFSGRQFSNSRSEMNVSTLELGDSALYLCASSIRQGLHAEAFFGQGTRLTVV.